These 11 T cell receptor beta chains came from one sample sequenced in a study of spatial heterogeneity in lung cancer. Regarding time point: sample taken at primary tumor resection. TCRdb re-called the 5' RACE reads with MiXCR, one entry per CDR3 protein. The repertoire holds about 36,000 distinct CDR3 sequences, with less than 9% as singletons. The sample was PBMCs, taken at surgery. Receptors were obtained from a female donor with early-stage non-small cell lung cancer.

The sample holds a few counts of this clonotype. The chain uses TRBV28 and TRBJ1-6; D gene ambiguous. From germline, CDR1 is MDHEN and CDR2 SYDVKM. This CDR3 contains 14 residues. V was shortened by 3 bases and J by 10 bases, with 13 bases between the two germline ends. For the CDR3, the DNA is TGTGCCAGCAGTTTTTCCCCTATAAAGTCACCCCTCCACTTT. This sequence encodes CASSFSPIKSPLHF.

This clonotype turned up a few times. The genes are TRBV29-1 and TRBJ2-1; 8 nucleotides line up with TRBD2. J gave up 0 bases and V 7 bases, and 2 bases lay outside the gene matches. CDR1 is SQVTM, CDR2 ANQGSEA, per germline. This CDR3 contains 13 residues. CDR3 in DNA: TGCAGCGCAACTAGCGGCTCCTACAATGAGCAGTTCTTC. It translates to CSATSGSYNEQFF.

This clonotype was seen a few times. This chain links TRBV3-1 with TRBJ2-7; TRBD2 might be the D (5 bases). The CDR3 spans 16 residues. Germline-derived CDR1 and CDR2 are LGHDT and YNNKEL (reference sequence). Trimming took 0 bases from V and 3 from J, leaving 15 bases between them. Written as DNA, the CDR3 is TGTGCCAGCAGCCAAGACTTAGCGAGGGCCGACTACGAGCAGTACTTC. This encodes CASSQDLARADYEQYF.

J is TRBJ1-2 and V is TRBV30, with unresolved D. Looked up from germline, CDR1 is GTSNPN and CDR2 is SVGIG (reference sequence). This CDR3 has 13 residues. V dropped 3 bases and J dropped 7 bases, with 15 bases sitting between them. DNA for the CDR3: TGTGCCTGGAGCCTAAATCTTCTCGGTGGCTACACCTTC. This codes for CAWSLNLLGGYTF. Looking up the rest from reference TRBV30 and TRBJ1-2 gives the full variable domain: SQTIHQWPATLVQPVGSPLSLECTVEGTSNPNLYWYRQAAGRGLQLLFYSVGIGQISSEVPQNLSASRPQDRQFILSSKKLLLSDSGFYLCAWSLNLLGGYTFGSGTRLTVV.

V gene TRBV2 combines with J gene TRBJ1-6, with TRBD1 as a possible D gene (5 bases). Germline-derived CDR1 and CDR2 are SNHLY and FYNNEI. The CDR3 has 15 residues. V was cut by 8 bases and J by 10 bases, with 21 bases left in between. CDR3 bases: TGTGCCAGCCTTAACCCCAACACATGGGGGTCACCCCTCCACTTT. Translation gives CASLNPNTWGSPLHF.

This clonotype was recorded a few times. V usage is TRBV2 and J usage is TRBJ1-5, with TRBD1 identical over 11 bases. The junction had 10 bases not matched to a gene; V was cut back by 6 bases and J by 0 bases. From germline, CDR1 is SNHLY and CDR2 FYNNEI. This CDR3 has 18 amino acids. CDR3: CASSPPRDRGYSNQPQHF. Here the CDR3 DNA reads TGTGCCAGCAGCCCCCCACGGGACAGGGGGTATAGCAATCAGCCCCAGCATTTT.

This clonotype has a count of ten or more. This chain links TRBV28 with TRBJ2-1; tentative D call: TRBD2 (6 bases). The germline CDR1 and CDR2 sequences are MDHEN and SYDVKM. The CDR3 sequence is 16 residues long. V was cut by 5 bases and J by 6 bases, with 20 bases left in between. CDR3 nucleotide sequence: TGTGCCAGCAGTGATCGGGGGTTTCGGGCCTTCAATGAGCAGTTCTTC. As protein: CASSDRGFRAFNEQFF.

This clonotype was seen only a few times. The chain links TRBV5-6 to TRBJ2-5; maybe TRBD2 (5 bases). The CDR3 consists of 13 residues. Germline CDR1 reads SGHDT; CDR2 reads YYEEEE. V lost 3 bases to trimming and J lost 1 base, with 7 bases between them. In nucleotides, the CDR3 is TGTGCCAGCAGCTCGGGATCCCAAGAGACCCAGTACTTC. Its protein is CASSSGSQETQYF.

V and J are TRBV7-3 and TRBJ1-1; TRBD1 agrees at 7 bases. This CDR3 region has 13 residues. The germline CDR1 and CDR2 sequences are SGHTA and FQGTGA. The V segment lost 3 bases and the J segment 8 bases; nucleotides outside the gene matches: 6. The CDR3 protein is CASSFKPGGEAFF. The DNA for the CDR3 is TGTGCCAGCAGCTTTAAGCCAGGGGGGGAAGCTTTCTTT.

This clonotype was found many times. This chain connects TRBV5-1 to TRBJ2-7, with D tentatively TRBD1 (6 bases). CDR3 size: 14 residues. Trimming took 4 bases from V and 6 from J, leaving 17 bases between them. Looked up from germline, CDR1 is SGHRS and CDR2 is YFSETQ. CDR3 residues: CASSRDTGNAEQYF. The CDR3 region has the DNA TGCGCCAGCAGCAGGGACACCGGGAACGCCGAGCAGTACTTC.

The chain joins TRBV24-1 to TRBJ1-6; D may be TRBD1 (5 bases). The V and J ends lost 4 bases and 9 bases respectively, with 18 bases between them. Germline lookup yields CDR1 KGHDR and CDR2 SFDVKD. The CDR3 consists of 16 residues. The CDR3 sequence: CATSESRDSSLSPLHF. For the CDR3, the DNA is TGTGCCACCAGTGAGTCTCGGGACTCATCGCTTTCACCCCTCCACTTT.